Given below is one TCR beta chain in context. Its antigen is not identified. This sample was taken from a study of molecular identifiers for immune sequencing clone quantification. Study findings and constraints: Jurkat TCR RNA spiked in from one cell reportedly remained identifiable amid 850,000 to 1,000,000 naive cells.

MiXCR, run by TCRdb on the PCR reads, gives a single entry per CDR3 protein. This table has around 300,000 distinct CDR3 sequences, 24% appearing once. The receptor was derived from a human donor in good health. Some libraries in this study had Jurkat cell RNA spiked in. Sequencing was done on a sample of naive CD8+ T cells from blood, with Jurkat cell RNA spiked in. Documented subset: FACS-sorted CD8+CD4-CCR7+CD45RA+ naive T cells.

The CDR3 reads CASGLVLAIDGEQFF. The CDR3 region has the DNA TGTGCTAGTGGTTTGGTACTGGCGATTGACGGTGAGCAGTTCTTC. The V call is TRBV12-5, the J call TRBJ2-1; D unclear. The V end was cut by 0 bases, the J end by 9 bases, with 15 bases between. In germline, CDR1 is LGHNT, CDR2 FRNRAP. The CDR3 consists of 15 residues.